These 30 T cell receptor beta chains were all obtained from the same sample, sequenced in a study of cytomegalovirus exposure and HLA in healthy donors. The PCR ran on 60 Vbeta and 13 Jbeta primers. Sequencing used immunoSEQ multiplex PCR; TCRdb keeps in-frame clones, though not all of them. The table records some 91,000 clones, approximately 86% of them present only once. The sequenced sample was PBMCs. The receptors originated from a man aged 25-40 years in good health and CMV-seropositive.

This clone was picked up a small number of times. V and J are TRBV27 and TRBJ1-5; 10 bases match TRBD1. CDR3 length: 15 amino acids. Trimming removed 5 bases from V and 1 base from J; junction bases left unmatched: 2. Germline V gene lookup returns CDR1 MNHEY and CDR2 SMNVEV (reference sequence). The CDR3 nucleotides read TGTGCCAGCAGTGCGGGACAGGGGAGCAATCAGCCCCAGCATTTT. Its translation is CASSAGQGSNQPQHF.

The chain combines TRBV4-1 with TRBJ2-7; TRBD1 agrees at 8 bases. The CDR3 runs to 15 residues. The J segment lost 8 bases and the V segment lost 0 bases, leaving 9 bases of the junction unmatched. The germline gives CDR1 MGHRA, CDR2 YSYEKL. CDR3 sequence (DNA): TGCGCCAGCAGCCAAGACCCTCGGACAGGGTCTAAGCAGTACTTC. Translated: CASSQDPRTGSKQYF.

The chain is built from TRBV5-1 and TRBJ1-1; 9 bases map to TRBD1. CDR3 length equals 14 residues. The V and J ends lost 4 bases and 3 bases, in that order; junction bases with no gene match: 4. Germline CDR1 is SGHRS and CDR2 is YFSETQ. The CDR3, as DNA: TGCGCCAGCAGCACGACAGGGGGTGACACTGAAGCTTTCTTT. It encodes CASSTTGGDTEAFF.

This rearrangement joins TRBV5-1 to TRBJ2-1; 9 nucleotides agree with TRBD1. Germline CDR1 SGHRS, CDR2 YFSETQ. The CDR3 has 15 residues. V lost 6 bases to trimming and J lost 5 bases; unmatched junction nucleotides: 9. The CDR3 here is CASTLLGQGNNEQFF. The DNA of the CDR3 is TGCGCCAGCACCCTCCTGGGACAGGGAAACAATGAGCAGTTCTTC.

This chain connects TRBV4-1 to TRBJ2-7; weak D call: TRBD1 (5 bases). CDR3 length: 15 residues. Trimming removed 0 bases from V and 2 bases from J, with 11 bases in between. Per germline, CDR1 MGHRA and CDR2 YSYEKL. DNA for the CDR3: TGCGCCAGCAGCCAAGATCAGGGCACGACCTACGAGCAGTACTTC. Its protein is CASSQDQGTTYEQYF.

The chain carries TRBV6-5 and TRBJ1-5, with D uncertain. The CDR3 sequence is 15 residues long. Germline V gene data show CDR1 as MNHEY and CDR2 as SVGAGI. V was shortened by 2 bases and J by 2 bases, with 10 bases between the two germline ends. The CDR3 protein is CASSYRGEGNQPQHF. In DNA, the CDR3 is TGTGCCAGCAGTTACCGGGGAGAGGGCAATCAGCCCCAGCATTTT.

This rearrangement joins TRBV7-9 to TRBJ2-1, with a possible D match to TRBD2 (6 bases). Trimming pared 0 bases from V and 3 bases from J, leaving 18 bases between. Germline assignment: CDR1 SEHNR and CDR2 FQNEAQ (reference sequence). This CDR3 spans 18 amino acids. The CDR3 loop reads CASSLAARRGLDYNEQFF. DNA of the CDR3: TGTGCCAGCAGCTTAGCAGCCAGGCGGGGCCTAGACTACAATGAGCAGTTCTTC.

V and J are TRBV5-5 and TRBJ2-2; D gene uncertain. The V end lost 4 bases, the J end lost 4 bases, and 5 bases lay between the germline ends. Germline V gene lookup returns CDR1 SGHKS and CDR2 YYEKEE (reference sequence). The CDR3 is 12 residues long. The CDR3 nucleotides read TGTGCCAGCAGCCCTAGCACCGGGGAGCTGTTTTTT. Its protein is CASSPSTGELFF.

This chain joins TRBV19 and TRBJ2-7; D possibly corresponds to TRBD2 (5 bases). The CDR3 has 10 residues. Germline lookup yields CDR1 LNHDA and CDR2 SQIVND (reference sequence). Here the CDR3 reads CASSTPGLIV. CDR3 sequence (DNA): TGTGCCAGTAGTACACCCGGACTTATTGTT.

This clone is a singleton in its sample. The gene calls are TRBV4-2 and TRBJ1-6; 7 bases line up with TRBD1. V trimming: 6 bases; J trimming: 7 bases; junction bases outside the gene matches: 9. The CDR3 is 15 amino acids. Per the germline V gene, CDR1 is LGHNA and CDR2 is YNFKEQ. The CDR3 DNA reads TGTGCCAGCAGTCACTCCGGGACAGCAAATTCACCCCTCCACTTT. Residues: CASSHSGTANSPLHF.

This chain joins TRBV7-9 and TRBJ2-7; 7 bases fit TRBD1. There are 16 residues in the CDR3. The V and J ends lost 3 bases and 0 bases, in that order; junction bases with no gene match: 8. Germline V gene data show CDR1 as SEHNR and CDR2 as FQNEAQ (reference sequence). The CDR3 DNA sequence: TGTGCCAGCAGCTTCCGGACAGGTTTGAGCTCCTACGAGCAGTACTTC. Translating gives CASSFRTGLSSYEQYF.

The V call is TRBV19, the J call TRBJ1-5; D perhaps matches TRBD1 (6 bases). The CDR3 has 14 residues. Germline CDR1 and CDR2: LNHDA and SQIVND (reference sequence). Trimming pared 4 bases from V and 3 bases from J, leaving 10 bases between. The CDR3 DNA reads as TGTGCCAGTAGTACCCGGGACACCAATCAGCCCCAGCATTTT. This encodes CASSTRDTNQPQHF.

This chain's CDR3 is CAISESQGQYF. The CDR3 DNA is TGTGCCATCAGTGAATCCCAGGGACAGTACTTC. This chain uses TRBV10-3 with TRBJ2-7, with D possibly being TRBD1 (5 bases). CDR1 ENHRY and CDR2 SYGVKD come from the germline V gene. V lost 3 bases and J 10 bases, leaving 10 bases between the germline ends. The CDR3 loop spans 11 amino acids.

The rearrangement joins TRBV14 to TRBJ2-7, with TRBD2 matching over 12 bases. In germline, CDR1 is SGHDN, CDR2 FVKESK. This CDR3 region has 17 residues. Unmatched junction bases numbered 8, after V lost 1 base and J lost 4 bases. The CDR3 DNA reads as TGTGCCAGCAGCCAAGCTAGCGGGAGGGCCGGCGGTTACGAGCAGTACTTC. The encoded protein is CASSQASGRAGGYEQYF.

The chain has TRBV5-1 and TRBJ2-7, with 11 nucleotides matching TRBD1. The CDR3 covers 17 residues. With V trimmed by 4 bases and J by 2 bases, 11 bases remained unmatched. Germline CDR1 and CDR2: SGHRS and YFSETQ. This chain's CDR3 is CASSTGQGALVPYEQYF. CDR3 DNA: TGCGCCAGCAGCACCGGACAGGGGGCGCTAGTTCCCTACGAGCAGTACTTC.

The rearrangement uses TRBV27 and TRBJ1-6; tentatively, D is TRBD1 (5 bases). Germline CDR1 MNHEY, CDR2 SMNVEV (reference sequence). The V and J ends lost 5 bases and 10 bases respectively, with 18 bases between them. CDR3 length: 15 amino acids. As DNA, the CDR3 is TGTGCCAGCAGTCCGGGACTTGTACGGAACTCACCCCTCCACTTT. Protein sequence: CASSPGLVRNSPLHF.

The table lists this clone with a few counts. The chain joins TRBV28 to TRBJ2-7, with TRBD2 identical over 8 bases. J lost 3 bases, V lost 6 bases, and 4 bases had no gene match. Per the germline V gene, CDR1 is MDHEN and CDR2 is SYDVKM. The CDR3 consists of 13 residues. The CDR3 here is CASRLAGNYEQYF. CDR3 bases: TGTGCCAGCAGGTTAGCGGGAAACTACGAGCAGTACTTC.

V is TRBV4-1 and J is TRBJ2-7; D might be TRBD1 (6 bases). There are 14 residues in the CDR3. CDR1 is MGHRA and CDR2 is YSYEKL in the germline V gene. Between the trimmed V and J ends, which lost 1 base and 1 base, there was a span of 8 bases. This CDR3 reads CASSQAGQSYEQYF. CDR3 sequence (DNA): TGCGCCAGCAGCCAAGCCGGACAGTCCTACGAGCAGTACTTC.

The rearrangement links TRBV28 to TRBJ1-1, with D hard to call. V was shortened by 6 bases and J by 8 bases, with 19 bases between the two germline ends. The V gene's germline CDR1 is MDHEN and CDR2 SYDVKM. The CDR3 loop spans 14 amino acids. CDR3 nucleotide sequence: TGTGCCAGCAGCCCTAGACCCCTCTCGGCGGAAGCTTTCTTT. As protein: CASSPRPLSAEAFF.

This clone was observed once. The rearrangement joins TRBV5-1 to TRBJ2-2; the D gene is possibly TRBD2 (7 bases). V was pared by 1 base and J by 1 base, with 11 bases between. There are 16 residues in the CDR3. Germline CDR1 SGHRS, CDR2 YFSETQ. This CDR3 reads CASSLKRGGNTGELFF. CDR3 DNA: TGCGCCAGCAGCTTGAAAAGGGGGGGGAACACCGGGGAGCTGTTTTTT.

This rearrangement joins TRBV5-1 to TRBJ2-1, with no clear D. The CDR3 runs 12 residues. Per germline, CDR1 SGHRS and CDR2 YFSETQ. Trimming removed 2 bases at V and 4 bases at J, with 4 bases between. CDR3 sequence: CASSFGYNEQFF. The DNA for the CDR3 is TGCGCCAGCAGCTTCGGTTACAATGAGCAGTTCTTC.

This chain connects TRBV7-9 to TRBJ1-2; 9 bases align to TRBD1. Germline V CDR1 and CDR2: SEHNR, FQNEAQ (reference sequence). V dropped 5 bases and J dropped 2; count of bases not matched to a gene: 3. The CDR3 contains 14 residues. The CDR3 spells CASSPGQGNYGYTF. The CDR3 nucleotides read TGTGCCAGCAGCCCGGGACAGGGAAACTATGGCTACACCTTC.

The chain couples TRBV7-9 to TRBJ2-5, with 8 bases identical to TRBD1. In germline, CDR1 is SEHNR, CDR2 FQNEAQ (reference sequence). Germline trimming cut 4 bases from V and 3 bases from J; bases unmatched to any gene: 10. The length of the CDR3 is 16 residues. The CDR3 region is CASSSAGRQGKETQYF. DNA for the CDR3: TGTGCCAGCAGCTCTGCGGGAAGACAGGGGAAAGAGACCCAGTACTTC. Full variable domain (remainder filled in from reference TRBV7-9 and TRBJ2-5): DTGVSQNPRHKITKRGQNVTFRCDPISEHNRLYWYRQTLGQGPEFLTYFQNEAQLEKSRLLSDRFSAERPKGSFSTLEIQRTEQGDSAMYLCASSSAGRQGKETQYFGPGTRLLVL.

This chain links TRBV4-2 with TRBJ2-5; weak D call: TRBD1 (5 bases). CDR1 is LGHNA, CDR2 YNFKEQ, per germline. V was cut by 2 bases and J by 5 bases, with 12 bases left in between. This CDR3 spans 14 amino acids. This CDR3 is CASSQYSGKETQYF. Written as DNA, the CDR3 is TGTGCCAGCAGCCAATACTCAGGGAAGGAGACCCAGTACTTC.

This chain's CDR3 is CSVGVLAGGNYEQYF. Here the CDR3 DNA reads TGCAGCGTTGGGGTTCTAGCGGGAGGAAACTACGAGCAGTACTTC. The genes are TRBV29-1 and TRBJ2-7; 11 bases align to TRBD2. V was pared by 4 bases and J by 3 bases, with 8 bases of the junction left unmatched. The CDR3 is 15 amino acids. CDR1 is SQVTM, CDR2 ANQGSEA, per germline.

The V call is TRBV6-1, the J call TRBJ1-4; weak D call: TRBD1 (5 bases). This CDR3 comprises 14 residues. Germline-derived CDR1 and CDR2 are MNHNS and SASEGT. Trimming left V 2 bases short and J 8 bases short, with 12 bases between. The CDR3 sequence is CASSEWGGGEKLFF. In DNA, the CDR3 is TGTGCCAGCAGTGAATGGGGGGGTGGAGAAAAACTGTTTTTT.

V gene TRBV7-9 combines with J gene TRBJ1-1; 8 bases line up with TRBD1. CDR1 SEHNR and CDR2 FQNEAQ come from the germline V gene (reference sequence). V gave up 3 bases and J gave up 8 bases; unmatched junction bases: 8. The CDR3 has 14 amino acids. CDR3 loop: CASSFLTDRGEAFF. CDR3 DNA: TGTGCCAGCAGCTTCTTAACTGACAGGGGAGAAGCTTTCTTT.

The rearrangement joins TRBV29-1 to TRBJ2-1; 10 bases are a match to TRBD2. Germline loops: CDR1 SQVTM, CDR2 ANQGSEA. The J segment lost 4 bases and the V segment lost 6 bases, leaving 12 bases of the junction unmatched. CDR3 size: 16 residues. CDR3 region: CSVTPTSGLTYNEQFF. Here the CDR3 DNA reads TGCAGCGTCACACCGACTAGCGGGCTAACATACAATGAGCAGTTCTTC.

The gene calls are TRBV29-1 and TRBJ2-1; D may be TRBD2 (5 bases). Looked up from germline, CDR1 is SQVTM and CDR2 is ANQGSEA. The CDR3 extends over 13 amino acids. Trimming pared 7 bases from V and 9 bases from J, leaving 19 bases between. As DNA, the CDR3 is TGCAGCGCCGAGCGGTCTCGTTTCGGTGAGCAGTTCTTC. Protein: CSAERSRFGEQFF.

This clone was seen a single time. The rearrangement links TRBV2 to TRBJ1-1; perhaps TRBD1 as D (6 bases). This CDR3 contains 14 residues. The V end lost 6 bases, the J end lost 0 bases, and 11 bases lay between the germline ends. Germline V gives CDR1 SNHLY, CDR2 FYNNEI. The CDR3: CASSGQSMNTEAFF. The DNA of the CDR3 is TGTGCCAGCAGCGGACAGAGCATGAACACTGAAGCTTTCTTT.